The sequence of this TCR beta chain was determined in a study of blood T cell repertoires in COVID-19. At the level of the study: There were acute and convalescent COVID-19 samples, and they came from the United States, Italy and Spain. T cells, B-cell-depleted T cells, or PBMCs supplied cDNA or gDNA.

Methods used by the authors: Amplified reference gene primers provided the basis for estimating nucleated cell counts. Sequencing was performed with immunoSEQ multiplex PCR; in TCRdb, only in-frame clones are kept and a portion is missing. V, J and clone size are taken as reported in that table, and D and trimming were inferred from the DNA itself. The sample yields fewer than 300,000 clones, approximately 89% seen once. Patients of the Seattle cohort, enrolled during active infection, were followed longitudinally. This clone has only a few counts. The receptor was isolated from a woman between 25 and 40 years old with COVID-19, enrolled during active disease. Source material: peripheral blood.

CDR3 sequence reads: CASSLAGGYGYTF. The CDR3 DNA is TGTGCCAGCAGCTTGGCAGGGGGCTATGGCTACACCTTC. This chain links TRBV5-4 with TRBJ1-2; 7 nucleotides agree with TRBD1. Germline values: CDR1 SGHNT, CDR2 YYREEE (reference sequence). The J segment lost 4 bases and the V segment lost 0 bases, leaving 0 bases of the junction unmatched. The CDR3 is made up of 13 amino acids.